Each of the 25 T cell receptor beta chains below was sequenced from the same sample in a study of T cells in Graves' hyperthyroidism and ophthalmopathy. Regions amplified from RNA transcripts were the TCR beta CDR3 regions. Primed by the HTBI set, a first-round RT-PCR was run on the TCR CDR3. TCRdb processed the multiplex PCR reads anew with MiXCR; each CDR3 protein has one entry. The data show around 300,000 distinct CDR3 sequences, with more than 11% seen just once and around 24% held by the top ten. Sequencing used blood. These receptors came from a woman aged 25 to 45 with Graves' hyperthyroidism.

This clonotype has just a few counts. The chain joins TRBV18 to TRBJ2-6; D is undetermined. V was clipped by 6 bases and J by 0 bases, with 9 bases between them. Per the germline V gene, CDR1 is KGHSH and CDR2 is LQKENI. The CDR3 length is 15 residues. The CDR3: CASSHGHSGANVLTF. CDR3 nucleotides: TGTGCCAGCTCGCACGGGCACTCTGGGGCCAACGTCCTGACTTTC.

The table lists this clonotype with many counts. The chain combines TRBV24-1 with TRBJ2-1; perhaps TRBD2 as D (5 bases). V lost 8 bases to trimming and J lost 7 bases, with 8 bases between them. The CDR3 is 11 amino acids. Germline values: CDR1 KGHDR, CDR2 SFDVKD. The DNA of the CDR3 is TGTGCCACCAATCGGGGAAATGAGCAGTTCTTC. This translates into CATNRGNEQFF.

This clonotype was detected many times. CDR3: CASRSPEDSYEQYF. DNA for the CDR3: TGTGCCAGCAGGAGTCCGGAGGACAGCTACGAGCAGTACTTC. The chain combines TRBV28 with TRBJ2-7; tentatively, D is TRBD1 (6 bases). V was cut by 6 bases and J by 3 bases, with 15 bases left in between. The germline V gene has CDR1 MDHEN and CDR2 SYDVKM. The CDR3 totals 14 residues. Full variable domain (rest looked up from reference TRBV28 and TRBJ2-7): DVKVTQSSRYLVKRTGEKVFLECVQDMDHENMFWYRQDPGLGLRLIYFSYDVKMKEKGDIPEGYSVSREKKERFSLILESASTNQTSMYLCASRSPEDSYEQYFGPGTRLTVT.

This clonotype has at least ten counts. The CDR3 DNA sequence: TGCAGTGCTAGAGGTCCTTTCGCTCTGGTCCTTAACACTGAAGCTTTCTTT. As protein: CSARGPFALVLNTEAFF. The chain is built from TRBV20-1 and TRBJ1-1; D unclear. This CDR3 is built from 17 residues. Germline CDR1 reads DFQATT; CDR2 reads SNEGSKA (reference sequence). V was pared by 1 base and J by 2 bases, with 20 bases between.

On this clonotype itself: This may arise from a read error, as a much more abundant clone is one base away. The chain combines TRBV5-1 with TRBJ1-2, with D unclear. The germline gives CDR1 SGHRS, CDR2 YFSETQ. This CDR3 has 12 residues. V was pared by 4 bases and J by 7 bases, with 11 bases between. The CDR3 here is CASSPSGFGYTF. CDR3 coding DNA: TGCGCCAGCAGCCCGTCGGGGTTTGGCTACACCTTC. Variable domain in full (rest from reference TRBV5-1 and TRBJ1-2): KAGVTQTPRYLIKTRGQQVTLSCSPISGHRSVSWYQQTPGQGLQFLFEYFSETQRNKGNFPGRFSGRQFSNSRSEMNVSTLELGDSALYLCASSPSGFGYTFGSGTRLTVV.

Many counts were recorded for this clonotype. The chain couples TRBV5-5 to TRBJ1-2; no firm D call. There are 12 residues in the CDR3. The germline CDR1 and CDR2 sequences are SGHKS and YYEKEE (reference sequence). Between the trimmed V and J ends, which lost 6 bases and 8 bases, there was a span of 14 bases. CDR3: CASNTLGGGYTF. The CDR3 nucleotides read TGTGCCAGCAACACCCTGGGCGGGGGCTACACCTTC.

In its sample, this clonotype was seen many times. The CDR3 region is CASSDPRGTEAFF. As DNA, the CDR3 is TGTGCCAGCAGTGACCCCCGGGGGACTGAAGCTTTCTTT. J is TRBJ1-1 and V is TRBV6-1; D possibly corresponds to TRBD1 (5 bases). V was cut by 3 bases and J by 5 bases, with 10 bases left in between. Germline V lookup: CDR1 MNHNS, CDR2 SASEGT. The CDR3 extends over 13 amino acids.

This clonotype was detected many times. The chain employs TRBV28 and TRBJ2-1, with a possible D match to TRBD1 (5 bases). Trimming cost V 6 bases and J 3 bases, with 18 bases left between them. Germline-derived CDR1 and CDR2 are MDHEN and SYDVKM. The CDR3 length is 16 residues. The CDR3 sequence: CASSPIGQGSYNEQFF. CDR3 in DNA: TGTGCCAGCAGCCCAATTGGGCAGGGAAGCTACAATGAGCAGTTCTTC. Using reference TRBV28 and TRBJ2-1 for the parts outside the CDR3, the full variable domain is DVKVTQSSRYLVKRTGEKVFLECVQDMDHENMFWYRQDPGLGLRLIYFSYDVKMKEKGDIPEGYSVSREKKERFSLILESASTNQTSMYLCASSPIGQGSYNEQFFGPGTRLTVL.

This clonotype was found many times. V gene TRBV28 combines with J gene TRBJ1-1; 9 nucleotides line up with TRBD1. The CDR3 spans 11 residues. CDR1 is MDHEN, CDR2 SYDVKM, per germline. Unmatched junction bases numbered 1, after V lost 8 bases and J lost 6 bases. In nucleotides, the CDR3 is TGTGCCAGCGGGACAGGGTCTGAAGCTTTCTTT. Translating gives CASGTGSEAFF. The whole variable domain, remainder taken from reference TRBV28 and TRBJ1-1, is DVKVTQSSRYLVKRTGEKVFLECVQDMDHENMFWYRQDPGLGLRLIYFSYDVKMKEKGDIPEGYSVSREKKERFSLILESASTNQTSMYLCASGTGSEAFFGQGTRLTVV.

This clonotype was recorded many times. The V call is TRBV2, the J call TRBJ2-1; 9 bases fit TRBD1. Losses at the gene ends were 8 bases for V and 9 bases for J; bases not matched to a gene: 11. Germline CDR1 and CDR2: SNHLY and FYNNEI. The CDR3 contains 14 residues. The CDR3 loop reads CASLPDRGQSEQFF. The CDR3 nucleotides read TGTGCCAGCCTGCCGGACAGGGGTCAGAGTGAGCAGTTCTTC. Looking up the rest from reference TRBV2 and TRBJ2-1 gives the full variable domain: EPEVTQTPSHQVTQMGQEVILRCVPISNHLYFYWYRQILGQKVEFLVSFYNNEISEKSEIFDDQFSVERPDGSNFTLKIRSTKLEDSAMYFCASLPDRGQSEQFFGPGTRLTVL.

The table lists this clonotype with many counts. The chain joins TRBV11-2 to TRBJ2-7; 7 bases line up with TRBD2. The CDR3 spans 15 residues. Trimming cost V 4 bases and J 6 bases; bases outside gene matches: 12. Germline assignment: CDR1 SGHAT and CDR2 FQNNGV. CDR3 amino acids: CASSWALGLISEQYF. The CDR3 DNA reads as TGTGCCAGCAGCTGGGCGTTGGGACTAATCTCCGAGCAGTACTTC.

This clonotype came up once. Just one base apart from a much larger clone, this may be a read error. The chain combines TRBV2 with TRBJ2-1, with D possibly matching TRBD1 (5 bases). This CDR3 comprises 13 residues. Germline V gene sequence: CDR1 SNHLY, CDR2 FYNNEI. This chain's CDR3 is CANSDSRENEQFF. The CDR3 nucleotides read TGTGCCAACAGTGACAGTCGAGAGAATGAGCAGTTCTTC.

This clonotype was seen ten or more times. V gene TRBV6-2 or TRBV6-3 combines with J gene TRBJ2-6; TRBD2 agrees at 10 bases. Germline V CDR1 and CDR2: MNHEY, SVGEGT. Trimming took 7 bases from V and 0 from J; bases not matched to a gene: 6. The CDR3 has 17 amino acids. The CDR3 bases are TGTGCCAGCACCAAGGGACTAGCGAGCTCTGGGGCCAACGTCCTGACTTTC. Amino acid sequence: CASTKGLASSGANVLTF.

In this sample, this clonotype turned up a few times. The rearrangement links TRBV5-5 to TRBJ2-7, with 7 bases that match TRBD1. V trimming: 4 bases; J trimming: 3 bases; junction bases outside the gene matches: 10. The CDR3 is made up of 15 amino acids. The germline V gene has CDR1 SGHKS and CDR2 YYEKEE (reference sequence). In nucleotides, the CDR3 is TGTGCCAGCAGCAGTACAGGGGCTCGGGGCTACGAGCAGTACTTC. This codes for CASSSTGARGYEQYF.

This clonotype was seen at least ten times. The chain carries TRBV15 and TRBJ2-7; D may be TRBD1 (5 bases). CDR3 length: 12 residues. Germline values: CDR1 LNHNV, CDR2 YYDKDF (reference sequence). V shed 4 bases and J shed 3 bases, with 7 bases lying between them. In DNA, the CDR3 is TGTGCCACCAGCACCGACAGCTACGAGCAGTACTTC. Translated, it gives CATSTDSYEQYF.

V and J are TRBV5-1 and TRBJ2-7; 10 bases agree with TRBD2. The trim removed 3 bases at V and 3 bases at J, leaving 12 bases unmatched. The CDR3 is 17 residues long. The germline gives CDR1 SGHRS, CDR2 YFSETQ. CDR3 nucleotides: TGCGCCAGCAGCTGGACAGTTAGTAGCGGGAGGCACTACGAGCAGTACTTC. This codes for CASSWTVSSGRHYEQYF.

The V call is TRBV30, the J call TRBJ1-1; no clear D gene. Per the germline V gene, CDR1 is GTSNPN and CDR2 is SVGIG (reference sequence). The CDR3 is made up of 15 amino acids. V lost 3 bases, J lost 0 bases, and 14 bases lay in between. The CDR3 DNA reads TGTGCCTGGAGAAAGCCAGGAGCCATGAACACTGAAGCTTTCTTT. Amino acid sequence: CAWRKPGAMNTEAFF.

This clonotype turned up a few times. The rearrangement uses TRBV28 and TRBJ2-1; the D is unclear. The CDR3 covers 13 residues. From germline, CDR1 is MDHEN and CDR2 SYDVKM. Trimming shortened V by 5 bases and J by 8 bases, and 13 bases separated the two germline ends. DNA for the CDR3: TGTGCCAGCAGTCCCCCAGGTGGCGATGAGCAGTTCTTC. Residues: CASSPPGGDEQFF.

V and J are TRBV20-1 and TRBJ2-7; D remains ambiguous. The CDR3 has 17 amino acids. The V gene lost 3 bases and the J gene lost 1 base, with 22 bases spanning the gap. The germline CDR1 and CDR2 sequences are DFQATT and SNEGSKA (reference sequence). CDR3 sequence: CSARDVFGLFRSYEQYF. The CDR3 nucleotides are TGCAGTGCTAGGGATGTATTTGGGCTATTCAGATCCTACGAGCAGTACTTC.

This clonotype was seen a handful of times. CDR3 in DNA: TGCGCCAGCAGCACCCGGACCGGCGGGTCCTATAATTCACCCCTCCACTTT. Translating it yields CASSTRTGGSYNSPLHF. This chain links TRBV5-1 with TRBJ1-6; unclear D gene. Between the trimmed V and J ends, which lost 4 bases and 1 base, there was a span of 15 bases. The CDR3 spans 17 residues. The germline V gene has CDR1 SGHRS and CDR2 YFSETQ.

This clonotype has just a few counts. V and J are TRBV18 and TRBJ1-2, with D possibly matching TRBD1 (5 bases). Germline CDR1 KGHSH, CDR2 LQKENI. V lost 3 bases and J lost 4, with 12 bases in between. This CDR3 spans 14 amino acids. Here the CDR3 reads CASSPRDGAYGYTF. The CDR3 DNA is TGTGCCAGCTCACCCCGGGACGGGGCCTATGGCTACACCTTC. Together with reference TRBV18 and TRBJ1-2, the CDR3 gives the full variable domain: NAGVMQNPRHLVRRRGQEARLRCSPMKGHSHVYWYRQLPEEGLKFMVYLQKENIIDESGMPKERFSAEFPKEGPSILRIQQVVRGDSAAYFCASSPRDGAYGYTFGSGTRLTVV.

This clonotype was recorded at least ten times. The V and J genes are TRBV6-1 and TRBJ1-1; D is undetermined. The CDR3 runs 13 residues. Trimming took off 5 bases at V and 3 bases at J, with 10 bases between the two ends. Germline values: CDR1 MNHNS, CDR2 SASEGT. CDR3 sequence reads: CASSSKYHTEAFF. DNA for the CDR3: TGTGCCAGCAGTTCCAAATATCACACTGAAGCTTTCTTT.

In this sample, this clonotype turned up many times. This chain's CDR3 is CASSHRGETYEQYF. The CDR3 bases are TGTGCCAGCAGTCACAGGGGGGAGACCTACGAGCAGTACTTC. The chain has TRBV28 and TRBJ2-7; TRBD1 matches at 8 bases. The germline V gene has CDR1 MDHEN and CDR2 SYDVKM. This CDR3 region has 14 residues. J lost 2 bases, V lost 5 bases, and 5 bases had no gene match. The whole variable domain, filled in from reference TRBV28 and TRBJ2-7, reads DVKVTQSSRYLVKRTGEKVFLECVQDMDHENMFWYRQDPGLGLRLIYFSYDVKMKEKGDIPEGYSVSREKKERFSLILESASTNQTSMYLCASSHRGETYEQYFGPGTRLTVT.

This clonotype appeared many times. This chain links TRBV28 with TRBJ1-1; unclear D gene. The germline CDR1 and CDR2 sequences are MDHEN and SYDVKM. Between the trimmed V and J ends, which lost 3 bases and 10 bases, there was a span of 18 bases. The CDR3 sequence is 14 residues long. Written as DNA, the CDR3 is TGTGCCAGCAGTTTGCGCGGCTTTTTGGCGGGAGCTTTCTTT. Its translation is CASSLRGFLAGAFF.

This chain joins TRBV19 and TRBJ2-5; D might be TRBD1 (6 bases). Trimming cost V 5 bases and J 5 bases, with 18 bases left between them. This CDR3 has 15 residues. Looked up from germline, CDR1 is LNHDA and CDR2 is SQIVND (reference sequence). The CDR3 nucleotides are TGTGCCAGTAGTGTGGGGTCAGGGGAGTTGGAGACCCAGTACTTC. This gives the protein CASSVGSGELETQYF.